A single TCR beta chain is shown here with its context. Its matching antigen is unknown. The data derive from a study of cytomegalovirus exposure and HLA in healthy donors. Regarding the study as a whole: Because they were indistinguishable, some V segments, including TRBV6-2 and TRBV6-3, were excluded. Data from an earlier analysis indicated that most TCR beta V segments were productive either about 90% or about 30% of the time.

The CDR3 is 14 residues long. Germline assignment: CDR1 LNHDA and CDR2 SQIVND (reference sequence). Trimming removed 5 bases at V and 1 base at J, with 9 bases between. The PCR made use of 60 Vbeta and 13 Jbeta primers. Measured with immunoSEQ multiplex PCR; TCRdb has only the in-frame clones, and not every one. Of around 180,000 clones listed, over 70% are singletons. The sample taken for sequencing was PBMCs. The chain has TRBV19 and TRBJ1-3, with D unresolved. The sequence came from a woman aged 18-30 years in good health and CMV-seropositive. The CDR3 coding sequence is TGTGCCAGTAGTGCCGGTTTATCTGGAAACACCATATATTTT. Amino acids: CASSAGLSGNTIYF.